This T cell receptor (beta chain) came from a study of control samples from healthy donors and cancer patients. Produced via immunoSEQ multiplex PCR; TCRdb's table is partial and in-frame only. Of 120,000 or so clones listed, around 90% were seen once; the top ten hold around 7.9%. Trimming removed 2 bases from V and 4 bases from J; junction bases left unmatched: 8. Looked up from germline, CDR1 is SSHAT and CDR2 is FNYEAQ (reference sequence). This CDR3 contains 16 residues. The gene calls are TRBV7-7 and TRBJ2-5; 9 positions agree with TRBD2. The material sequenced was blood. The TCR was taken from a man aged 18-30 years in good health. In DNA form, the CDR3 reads TGTGCCAGCAGCTTACTAGCGGGGAACGGGGGAGAGACCCAGTACTTC. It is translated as CASSLLAGNGGETQYF.